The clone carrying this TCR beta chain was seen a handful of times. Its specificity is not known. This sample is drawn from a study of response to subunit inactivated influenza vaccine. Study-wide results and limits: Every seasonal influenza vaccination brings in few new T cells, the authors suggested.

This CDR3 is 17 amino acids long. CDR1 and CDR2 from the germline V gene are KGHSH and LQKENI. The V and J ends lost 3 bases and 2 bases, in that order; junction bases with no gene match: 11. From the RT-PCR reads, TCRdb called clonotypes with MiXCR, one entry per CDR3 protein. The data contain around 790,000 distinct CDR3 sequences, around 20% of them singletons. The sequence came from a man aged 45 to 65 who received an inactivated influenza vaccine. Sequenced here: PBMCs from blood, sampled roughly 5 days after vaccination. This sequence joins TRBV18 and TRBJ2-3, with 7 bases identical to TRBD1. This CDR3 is CASSPARGRGNTDTQYF. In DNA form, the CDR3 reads TGTGCCAGCTCACCTGCTAGGGGCAGGGGGAACACAGATACGCAGTATTTT.